Following are 24 T cell receptor beta chains from one sample sequenced in a study of T cell responses to AZD1222 COVID-19 vaccine. Data came from immunoSEQ multiplex PCR; TCRdb stores just in-frame clones and leaves some out. The data contain about 130,000 clones, 90% to 95% of them singletons. Source: peripheral blood, taken on day 0 of AZD1222 vaccination. Receptor source: an adult in good health.

This clone was counted between two and nine times. This chain connects TRBV28 to TRBJ2-7, with TRBD1 matching 10 bases. The CDR3 spans 15 residues. Germline V gene lookup returns CDR1 MDHEN and CDR2 SYDVKM. The V gene end was trimmed by 5 bases and the J gene end by 2 bases; junction bases not matched to a gene: 6. Here the CDR3 DNA reads TGTGCCAGCAGTCCCTCCGGGACAGGGGCCTACGAGCAGTACTTC. Translated: CASSPSGTGAYEQYF.

This clone was seen once. V is TRBV5-1 and J is TRBJ2-7, with TRBD1 matching over 7 bases. The CDR3 contains 16 residues. Germline trimming cut 6 bases from V and 6 bases from J; bases unmatched to any gene: 18. Per the germline V gene, CDR1 is SGHRS and CDR2 is YFSETQ. The CDR3 spells CASKIIPRGQAGEQYF. The CDR3, as DNA: TGCGCCAGCAAGATCATCCCGAGGGGGCAGGCGGGCGAGCAGTACTTC.

V is TRBV6-1 and J is TRBJ1-5, with TRBD1 as a possible D gene (5 bases). Trimming left V 3 bases short and J 4 bases short, with 7 bases between. Germline CDR1 reads MNHNS; CDR2 reads SASEGT. The CDR3 contains 13 residues. The CDR3 region is CASSDGGNQPQHF. DNA for the CDR3: TGTGCCAGCAGTGACGGGGGAAATCAGCCCCAGCATTTT.

The CDR3 nucleotides read TGTGCCAGCAGCTTACGGACAGGGGGTTCACCCCTCCACTTT. Translation gives CASSLRTGGSPLHF. The chain links TRBV7-2 to TRBJ1-6, with 10 bases that match TRBD1. The CDR3 has 14 amino acids. The germline CDR1 and CDR2 sequences are SGHTA and FQGNSA. V was pared by 2 bases and J by 9 bases, with 1 base of the junction left unmatched.

The chain couples TRBV29-1 to TRBJ2-5; 7 bases map to TRBD2. Germline assignment: CDR1 SQVTM and CDR2 ANQGSEA. Trimming at V came to 0 bases and at J to 5 bases, leaving 0 bases not matched to a gene. The CDR3 contains 12 residues. This chain's CDR3 is CSVEEGGETQYF. CDR3 bases: TGCAGCGTTGAAGAGGGAGGGGAGACCCAGTACTTC.

The J gene is TRBJ2-5, the V gene TRBV7-9; D is unresolved. The germline V and J ends were trimmed by 4 bases and 5 bases, with 14 bases remaining between them. The CDR3 is made up of 14 amino acids. From germline, CDR1 is SEHNR and CDR2 FQNEAQ (reference sequence). The CDR3 region is CASSSEGSGETQYF. The CDR3, as DNA: TGTGCCAGCAGCTCGGAAGGGTCCGGTGAGACCCAGTACTTC. Full variable domain (outside the CDR3, taken from reference TRBV7-9 and TRBJ2-5): DTGVSQNPRHKITKRGQNVTFRCDPISEHNRLYWYRQTLGQGPEFLTYFQNEAQLEKSRLLSDRFSAERPKGSFSTLEIQRTEQGDSAMYLCASSSEGSGETQYFGPGTRLLVL.

This rearrangement joins TRBV6-5 to TRBJ2-2; D is unclear. V dropped 6 bases and J dropped 1 base, with 9 bases sitting between them. Germline-derived CDR1 and CDR2 are MNHEY and SVGAGI. CDR3 length: 14 residues. This CDR3 reads CASRSTGNTGELFF. The CDR3 DNA reads TGTGCCAGCAGATCGACGGGGAACACCGGGGAGCTGTTTTTT.

The chain is built from TRBV28 and TRBJ1-6; no definite D call. CDR1 is MDHEN, CDR2 SYDVKM, per germline. The CDR3 is 14 residues long. Trimming cost V 3 bases and J 1 base, with 4 bases left between them. CDR3 loop: CASSFSSYNSPLHF. As DNA, the CDR3 is TGTGCCAGCAGTTTCAGTTCCTATAATTCACCCCTCCACTTT.

This chain uses TRBV6-5 with TRBJ2-1, with D perhaps TRBD1 (5 bases). V was shortened by 0 bases and J by 0 bases, with 6 bases between the two germline ends. CDR1 is MNHEY, CDR2 SVGAGI, per germline. CDR3 size: 15 residues. For the CDR3, the DNA is TGTGCCAGCAGTTACTCCACAGGCTCCTACAATGAGCAGTTCTTC. Protein sequence: CASSYSTGSYNEQFF.

The rearrangement links TRBV6-5 to TRBJ1-2, with 9 bases aligning to TRBD1. This CDR3 has 16 amino acids. Trimming cost V 0 bases and J 1 base; bases outside gene matches: 3. CDR1 and CDR2 (germline): MNHEY, SVGAGI. The CDR3 here is CASSYSMGQGNYGYTF. As DNA, the CDR3 is TGTGCCAGCAGTTACTCTATGGGACAGGGTAACTATGGCTACACCTTC.

V is TRBV12-3 or TRBV12-4 and J is TRBJ1-4, with no clear D. The CDR3 loop spans 13 amino acids. Between the trimmed V and J ends, which lost 5 bases and 5 bases, there was a span of 9 bases. The DNA for the CDR3 is TGTGCCAGCAGTCCCGCAGCCAATGAAAAACTGTTTTTT. Its protein product is CASSPAANEKLFF.

The chain uses TRBV7-2 and TRBJ2-7; 13 bases fit TRBD2. The germline gives CDR1 SGHTA, CDR2 FQGNSA. Trimming removed 3 bases from V and 1 base from J; junction bases left unmatched: 9. The CDR3 totals 18 residues. The CDR3 here is CASSFTRTSGSPSYEQYF. The DNA of the CDR3 is TGTGCCAGCAGCTTTACGAGGACTAGCGGGAGTCCATCCTACGAGCAGTACTTC.

This rearrangement joins TRBV6-5 to TRBJ2-1, with TRBD2 as a possible D gene (5 bases). Per the germline V gene, CDR1 is MNHEY and CDR2 is SVGAGI. Trimming left V 7 bases short and J 10 bases short, with 8 bases between. The CDR3 runs to 10 residues. The chain's CDR3 is CASTEDEQFF. As DNA, the CDR3 is TGTGCCAGCACGGAGGACGAGCAGTTCTTC.

In its sample, this clone was seen once. V and J are TRBV9 and TRBJ1-1; TRBD1 matches 8 bases. Losses at the gene ends were 3 bases for V and 2 bases for J; bases not matched to a gene: 6. The germline V gene has CDR1 SGDLS and CDR2 YYNGEE. The CDR3 length is 15 residues. For the CDR3, the DNA is TGTGCCAGCAGCGACGGGACAGGAACCAACACTGAAGCTTTCTTT. This sequence encodes CASSDGTGTNTEAFF.

The gene calls are TRBV5-1 and TRBJ2-6; D is perhaps TRBD1 or TRBD2 (5 bases each). The V and J ends lost 4 bases and 0 bases respectively, with 14 bases between them. The CDR3 totals 17 residues. The V gene's germline CDR1 is SGHRS and CDR2 YFSETQ. CDR3 sequence reads: CASSPQWGNSGANVLTF. The CDR3 region has the DNA TGCGCCAGCAGCCCCCAGTGGGGGAACTCTGGGGCCAACGTCCTGACTTTC.

Only a few counts were recorded for this clone. The gene calls are TRBV5-5 and TRBJ2-7; 9 positions match TRBD2. The ends lost 2 bases at V and 1 base at J; junction bases unmatched: 4. The CDR3 totals 15 residues. Germline-derived CDR1 and CDR2 are SGHKS and YYEKEE (reference sequence). CDR3 in DNA: TGTGCCAGCAGCTTAACTAGCGGGTTTTCCTACGAGCAGTACTTC. Protein product: CASSLTSGFSYEQYF.

This clone has just a few counts. The chain has TRBV2 and TRBJ1-3, with D possibly matching TRBD1 (5 bases). V was cut by 3 bases and J by 3 bases, with 9 bases left in between. The V gene's germline CDR1 is SNHLY and CDR2 FYNNEI. The CDR3 totals 14 residues. CDR3 sequence reads: CASSDRVIGNTIYF. In DNA form, the CDR3 reads TGTGCCAGCAGTGACAGGGTTATTGGAAACACCATATATTTT.

The chain uses TRBV9 and TRBJ2-4, with 9 bases fitting TRBD2. Germline values: CDR1 SGDLS, CDR2 YYNGEE. J lost 4 bases, V lost 3 bases, and 8 bases had no gene match. The CDR3 is made up of 16 amino acids. This CDR3 reads CASSETLAGNKNIQYF. CDR3 nucleotides: TGTGCCAGCAGCGAGACTCTAGCGGGAAATAAAAACATTCAGTACTTC.

This chain joins TRBV3-1 (or the pseudogene TRBV3-2) and TRBJ1-3; D is perhaps TRBD1 (6 bases). The CDR3 sequence is 16 residues long. In germline, CDR1 is LGHDT, CDR2 YNNKEL (reference sequence). The germline V and J ends were trimmed by 6 bases and 0 bases, with 15 bases remaining between them. CDR3 sequence (DNA): TGTGCCAGCAGAAATCTAGGACAGCTCTCTGGAAACACCATATATTTT. This sequence encodes CASRNLGQLSGNTIYF.

The chain recombines TRBV12-3 or TRBV12-4 with TRBJ1-1, with 9 bases matching TRBD1. Trimming at V came to 3 bases and at J to 7 bases, leaving 3 bases not matched to a gene. This CDR3 has 13 amino acids. The CDR3 region is CASSFLTGGEAFF. The CDR3, as DNA: TGTGCCAGCAGTTTTTTGACAGGGGGTGAAGCTTTCTTT.

V usage is TRBV2 and J usage is TRBJ2-2; 8 positions agree with TRBD2. The CDR3 covers 16 residues. The germline CDR1 and CDR2 sequences are SNHLY and FYNNEI. The V gene end was trimmed by 3 bases and the J gene end by 0 bases; junction bases not matched to a gene: 3. The CDR3 DNA reads as TGTGCCAGCAGTGACACGACTAGCGCGAACACCGGGGAGCTGTTTTTT. It yields the protein CASSDTTSANTGELFF.

There are a few counts of this clone. J is TRBJ2-7 and V is TRBV27; 9 nucleotides align to TRBD2. The CDR3 loop spans 15 amino acids. With 0 bases clipped from V and 5 bases from J, the junction kept 5 bases outside the gene matches. From germline, CDR1 is MNHEY and CDR2 SMNVEV (reference sequence). CDR3 region: CASSLSPSGTNEQYF. The CDR3 nucleotides read TGTGCCAGCAGTTTATCGCCTAGCGGGACCAACGAGCAGTACTTC.

V and J are TRBV28 and TRBJ2-7, with a weak D call TRBD2 (5 bases). The length of the CDR3 is 14 residues. With 7 bases removed from V and 4 bases from J, the gap between germline ends came to 17 bases. The germline V gene has CDR1 MDHEN and CDR2 SYDVKM. As DNA, the CDR3 is TGTGCCAGCACGCCCTCGGCTAGCAGGTACGAGCAGTACTTC. Encoded protein: CASTPSASRYEQYF.

The chain couples TRBV25-1 to TRBJ1-1; D not resolved. Germline CDR1 is MGHDK and CDR2 is SYGVNS. V lost 2 bases and J lost 0, with 7 bases in between. The CDR3 consists of 14 residues. CDR3 nucleotide sequence: TGTGCCAGCAGTGAAAGTTTCATGAACACTGAAGCTTTCTTT. Its protein is CASSESFMNTEAFF.